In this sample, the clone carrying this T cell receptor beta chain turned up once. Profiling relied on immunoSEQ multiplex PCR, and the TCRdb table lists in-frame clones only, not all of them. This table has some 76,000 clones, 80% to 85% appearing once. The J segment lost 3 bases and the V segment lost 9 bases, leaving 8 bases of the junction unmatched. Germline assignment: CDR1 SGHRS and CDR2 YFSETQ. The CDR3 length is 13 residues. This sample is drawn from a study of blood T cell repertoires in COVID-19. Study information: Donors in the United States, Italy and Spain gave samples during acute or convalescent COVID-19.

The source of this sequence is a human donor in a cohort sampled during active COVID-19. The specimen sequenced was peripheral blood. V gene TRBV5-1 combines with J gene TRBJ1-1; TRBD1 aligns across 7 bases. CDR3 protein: CATQTGPDTEAFF. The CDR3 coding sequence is TGCGCCACCCAGACAGGGCCTGACACTGAAGCTTTCTTT. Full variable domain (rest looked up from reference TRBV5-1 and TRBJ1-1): KAGVTQTPRYLIKTRGQQVTLSCSPISGHRSVSWYQQTPGQGLQFLFEYFSETQRNKGNFPGRFSGRQFSNSRSEMNVSTLELGDSALYLCATQTGPDTEAFFGQGTRLTVV.